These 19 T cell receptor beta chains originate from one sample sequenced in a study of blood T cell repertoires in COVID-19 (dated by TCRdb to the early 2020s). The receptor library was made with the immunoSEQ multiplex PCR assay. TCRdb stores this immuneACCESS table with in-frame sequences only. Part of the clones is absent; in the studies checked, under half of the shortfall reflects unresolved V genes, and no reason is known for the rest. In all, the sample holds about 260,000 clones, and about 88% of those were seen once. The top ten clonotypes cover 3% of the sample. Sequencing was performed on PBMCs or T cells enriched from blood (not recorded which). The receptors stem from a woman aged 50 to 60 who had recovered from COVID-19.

CDR3 coding DNA: TGTGCCAGCAGTCCAGGGACAGGGAAGGCCGGGGAGCTGTTTTTT. Amino acid sequence: CASSPGTGKAGELFF. This rearrangement joins TRBV27 to TRBJ2-2; 9 bases line up with TRBD1. Germline CDR1 reads MNHEY; CDR2 reads SMNVEV (reference sequence). The junction had 7 bases not matched to a gene; V was cut back by 5 bases and J by 6 bases. The CDR3 is 15 residues long.

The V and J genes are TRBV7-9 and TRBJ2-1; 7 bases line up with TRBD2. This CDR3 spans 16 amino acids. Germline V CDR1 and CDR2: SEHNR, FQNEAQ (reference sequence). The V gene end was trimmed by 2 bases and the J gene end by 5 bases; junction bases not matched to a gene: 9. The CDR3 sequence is CASSLPLGGSHNEQFF. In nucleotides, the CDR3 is TGTGCCAGCAGCTTACCCCTCGGCGGGAGCCACAATGAGCAGTTCTTC.

CDR3 amino acids: CASSPGTGRRTGELFF. In DNA, the CDR3 is TGCGCCAGCAGCCCAGGGACAGGGCGTCGGACCGGGGAGCTGTTTTTT. This sequence joins TRBV4-1 and TRBJ2-2, with 9 bases that match TRBD1. The CDR3 length is 16 residues. The germline V gene has CDR1 MGHRA and CDR2 YSYEKL. The V segment lost 4 bases and the J segment 5 bases; nucleotides outside the gene matches: 8.

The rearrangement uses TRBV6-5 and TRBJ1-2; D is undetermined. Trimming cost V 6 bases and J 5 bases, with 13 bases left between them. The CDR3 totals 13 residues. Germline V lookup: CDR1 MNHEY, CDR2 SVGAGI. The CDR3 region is CASSNGDHYGYTF. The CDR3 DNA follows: TGTGCCAGCAGCAACGGGGATCATTATGGCTACACCTTC.

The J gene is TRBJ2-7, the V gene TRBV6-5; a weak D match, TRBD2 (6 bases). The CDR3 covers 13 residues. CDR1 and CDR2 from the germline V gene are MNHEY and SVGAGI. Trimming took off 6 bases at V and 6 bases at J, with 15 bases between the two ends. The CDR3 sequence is CASSSTSSTEQYF. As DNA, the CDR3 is TGTGCCAGCAGCTCGACTAGTTCGACCGAGCAGTACTTC.

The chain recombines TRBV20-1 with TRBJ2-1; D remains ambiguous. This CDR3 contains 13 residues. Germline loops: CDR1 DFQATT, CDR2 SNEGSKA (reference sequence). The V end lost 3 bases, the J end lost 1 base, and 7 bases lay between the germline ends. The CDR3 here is CSASGRSYNEQFF. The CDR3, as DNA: TGCAGTGCTAGTGGTAGATCCTACAATGAGCAGTTCTTC.

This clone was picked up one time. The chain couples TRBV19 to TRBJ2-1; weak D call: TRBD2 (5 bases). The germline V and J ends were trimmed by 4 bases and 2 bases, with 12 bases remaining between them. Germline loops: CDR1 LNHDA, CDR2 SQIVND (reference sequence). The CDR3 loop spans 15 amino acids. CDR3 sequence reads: CASSSGPRTYNEQFF. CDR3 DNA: TGTGCCAGTAGTAGCGGGCCTAGGACCTACAATGAGCAGTTCTTC.

The chain's CDR3 is CASSLVTGGSYNEQFF. CDR3 DNA: TGTGCCAGCAGCTTGGTGACAGGGGGCTCCTACAATGAGCAGTTCTTC. This chain uses TRBV5-5 with TRBJ2-1, with 9 bases aligning to TRBD1. V was pared by 0 bases and J by 0 bases, with 1 base of the junction left unmatched. Per germline, CDR1 SGHKS and CDR2 YYEKEE (reference sequence). This CDR3 is 16 amino acids long.

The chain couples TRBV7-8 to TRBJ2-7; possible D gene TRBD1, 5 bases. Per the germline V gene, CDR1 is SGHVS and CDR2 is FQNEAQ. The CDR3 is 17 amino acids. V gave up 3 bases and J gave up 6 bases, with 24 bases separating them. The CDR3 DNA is TGTGCCAGCAGCTTCAGGCTGTTGGTGCAGGGTCATATCGAGCAGTACTTC. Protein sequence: CASSFRLLVQGHIEQYF.

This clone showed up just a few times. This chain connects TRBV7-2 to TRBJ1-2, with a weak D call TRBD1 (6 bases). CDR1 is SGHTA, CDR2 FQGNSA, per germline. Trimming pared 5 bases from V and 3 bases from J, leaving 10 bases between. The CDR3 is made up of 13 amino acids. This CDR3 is CASSLRQDYGYTF. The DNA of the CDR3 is TGTGCCAGCAGCCTCCGACAGGACTATGGCTACACCTTC.

The CDR3 DNA reads as TGTGCCAGCAGTCGGGGGAGCTCCTACAATGAGCAGTTCTTC. Protein sequence: CASSRGSSYNEQFF. This chain connects TRBV27 to TRBJ2-1; D may be TRBD2 (6 bases). Germline CDR1 MNHEY, CDR2 SMNVEV (reference sequence). The V end was cut by 5 bases, the J end by 0 bases, with 8 bases between. This CDR3 has 14 residues.

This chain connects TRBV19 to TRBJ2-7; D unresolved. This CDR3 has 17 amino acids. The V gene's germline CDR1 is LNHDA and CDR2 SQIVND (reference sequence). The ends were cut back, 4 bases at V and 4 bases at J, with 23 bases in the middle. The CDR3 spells CASSTVGRVSQIYEQYF. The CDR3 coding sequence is TGTGCCAGTAGTACCGTCGGCCGGGTATCCCAAATATACGAGCAGTACTTC.

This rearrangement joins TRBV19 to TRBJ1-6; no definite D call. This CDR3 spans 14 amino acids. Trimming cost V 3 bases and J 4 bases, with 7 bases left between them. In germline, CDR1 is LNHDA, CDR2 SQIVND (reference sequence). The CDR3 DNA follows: TGTGCCAGTAGTATCTCAGGATATAATTCACCCCTCCACTTT. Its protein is CASSISGYNSPLHF.

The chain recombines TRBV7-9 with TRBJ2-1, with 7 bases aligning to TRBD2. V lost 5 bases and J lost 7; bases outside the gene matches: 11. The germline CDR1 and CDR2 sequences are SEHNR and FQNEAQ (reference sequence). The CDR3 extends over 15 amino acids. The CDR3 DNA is TGTGCCAGCAGCCCCCGAGGGAGCGGGAAAAATGAGCAGTTCTTC. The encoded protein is CASSPRGSGKNEQFF.

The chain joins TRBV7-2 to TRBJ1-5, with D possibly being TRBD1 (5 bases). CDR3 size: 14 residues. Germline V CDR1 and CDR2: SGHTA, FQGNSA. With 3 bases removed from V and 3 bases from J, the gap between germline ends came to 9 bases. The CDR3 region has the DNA TGTGCCAGCAGCTTCGGGGGTCTCAATCAGCCCCAGCATTTT. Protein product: CASSFGGLNQPQHF.

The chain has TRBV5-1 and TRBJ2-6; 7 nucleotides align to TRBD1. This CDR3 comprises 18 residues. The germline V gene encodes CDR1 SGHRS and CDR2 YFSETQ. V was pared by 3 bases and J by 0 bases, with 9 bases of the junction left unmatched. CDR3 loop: CASSSRQGIFSGANVLTF. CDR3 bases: TGCGCCAGCAGCTCTAGACAGGGTATATTCTCTGGGGCCAACGTCCTGACTTTC.

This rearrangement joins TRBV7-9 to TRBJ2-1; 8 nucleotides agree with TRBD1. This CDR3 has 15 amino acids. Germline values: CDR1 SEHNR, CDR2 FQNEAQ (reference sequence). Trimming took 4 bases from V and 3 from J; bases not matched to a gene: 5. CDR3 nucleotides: TGTGCCAGCAGCTGGTCCGGACAGGGCTACAATGAGCAGTTCTTC. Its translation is CASSWSGQGYNEQFF. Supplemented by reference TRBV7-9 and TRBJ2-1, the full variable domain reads DTGVSQNPRHKITKRGQNVTFRCDPISEHNRLYWYRQTLGQGPEFLTYFQNEAQLEKSRLLSDRFSAERPKGSFSTLEIQRTEQGDSAMYLCASSWSGQGYNEQFFGPGTRLTVL.

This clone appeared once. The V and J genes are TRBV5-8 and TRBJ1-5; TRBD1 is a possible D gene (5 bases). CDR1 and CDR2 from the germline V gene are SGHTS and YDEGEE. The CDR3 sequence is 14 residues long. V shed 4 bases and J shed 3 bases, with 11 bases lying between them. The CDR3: CASSAVGDNQPQHF. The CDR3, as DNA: TGTGCCAGCAGCGCCGTAGGGGACAATCAGCCCCAGCATTTT.

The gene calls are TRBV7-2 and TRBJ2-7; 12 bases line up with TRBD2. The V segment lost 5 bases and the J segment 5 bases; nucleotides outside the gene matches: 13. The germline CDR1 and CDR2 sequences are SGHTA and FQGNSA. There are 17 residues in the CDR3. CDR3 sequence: CASSTKVTSGSFDEQYF. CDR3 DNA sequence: TGTGCCAGCAGCACAAAGGTGACTAGCGGGAGTTTCGACGAGCAGTACTTC.